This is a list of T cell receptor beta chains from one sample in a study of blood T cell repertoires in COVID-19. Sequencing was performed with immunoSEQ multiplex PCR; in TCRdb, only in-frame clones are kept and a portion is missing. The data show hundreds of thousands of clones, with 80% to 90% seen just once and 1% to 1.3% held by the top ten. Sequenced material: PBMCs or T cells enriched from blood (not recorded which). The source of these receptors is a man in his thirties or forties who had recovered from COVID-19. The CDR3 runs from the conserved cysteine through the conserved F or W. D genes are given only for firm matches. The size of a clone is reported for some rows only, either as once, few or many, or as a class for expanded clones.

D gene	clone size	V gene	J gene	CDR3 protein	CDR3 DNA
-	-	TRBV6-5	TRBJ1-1	CASTSTSNTEAFF	TGTGCCAGCACCTCTACCTCGAACACTGAAGCTTTCTTT
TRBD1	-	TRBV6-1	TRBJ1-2	CASSEATGGAYGYTF	TGTGCCAGCAGTGAAGCGACAGGGGGCGCGTATGGCTACACCTTC
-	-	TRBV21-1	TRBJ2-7	CASRTQEWYCREEDYEQYF	TGTGCCAGCAGGACCCAAGAATGGTATTGTCGGGAGGAGGACTACGAGCAGTACTTC
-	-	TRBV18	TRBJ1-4	CASSLGRGEKLFF	TGTGCCAGCTCACTGGGGCGGGGAGAAAAACTGTTTTTT
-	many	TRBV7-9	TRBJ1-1	CASSQGPGLSAFF	TGTGCCAGCAGCCAAGGTCCGGGACTGTCAGCTTTCTTT
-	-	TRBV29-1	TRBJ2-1	CSYRSSYNEQFF	TGCAGCTATAGAAGCTCCTACAATGAGCAGTTCTTC
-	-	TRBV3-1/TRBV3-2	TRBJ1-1	CASSLGVNTEAFF	TGTGCCAGCAGCCTAGGAGTGAACACTGAAGCTTTCTTT
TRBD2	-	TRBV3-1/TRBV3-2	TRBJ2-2	CASSQVPAGGPVGELFF	TGTGCCAGCAGCCAAGTTCCCGCGGGAGGGCCGGTCGGGGAGCTGTTTTTT
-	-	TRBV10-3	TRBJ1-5	CAISESRGGLGQPQHF	TGTGCCATCAGTGAGTCGAGGGGGGGGTTAGGTCAGCCCCAGCATTTT
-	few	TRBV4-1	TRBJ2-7	CASSQGTYEQYF	TGCGCCAGCAGCCAAGGGACATACGAGCAGTACTTC
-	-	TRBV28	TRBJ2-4	CASSLQVRNIQYF	TGTGCCAGCAGTCTACAGGTTCGGAACATTCAGTACTTC
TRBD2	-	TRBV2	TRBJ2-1	CASSEAGLAGVYEQFF	TGTGCCAGCAGTGAAGCGGGGCTAGCGGGAGTATATGAGCAGTTCTTC
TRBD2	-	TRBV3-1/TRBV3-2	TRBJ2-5	CASSRTSGSLETQYF	TGTGCCAGCAGTAGGACTAGCGGGAGTTTGGAGACCCAGTACTTC
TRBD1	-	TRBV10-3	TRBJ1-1	CAISPDRGSTEAFF	TGTGCCATCAGTCCTGACAGGGGATCCACTGAAGCTTTCTTT
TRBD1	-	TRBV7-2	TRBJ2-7	CASSPRTGSSYEQYF	TGTGCCAGCAGCCCCCGGACAGGATCCTCCTACGAGCAGTACTTC
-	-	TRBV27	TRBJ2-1	CASSSFPAGSGEQFF	TGTGCCAGCAGTTCCTTTCCGGCGGGATCGGGTGAGCAGTTCTTC
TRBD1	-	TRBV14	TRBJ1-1	CASSRTGRNTEAFF	TGTGCCAGCAGCCGGACAGGGAGGAACACTGAAGCTTTCTTT
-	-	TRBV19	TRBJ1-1	CASSLRDQIGTFF	TGTGCCAGTAGTCTGCGGGACCAAATCGGAACTTTCTTT
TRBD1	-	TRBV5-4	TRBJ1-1	CASSLPLTGEMNTEAFF	TGTGCCAGCAGCTTGCCATTGACAGGGGAAATGAACACTGAAGCTTTCTTT
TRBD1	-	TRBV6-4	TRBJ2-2	CASKDNAGTGDTGELFF	TGTGCCAGCAAAGATAACGCCGGGACAGGGGACACCGGGGAGCTGTTTTTT
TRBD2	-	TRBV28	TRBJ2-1	CASRKTSGSSYNEQFF	TGTGCCAGCCGAAAAACTAGCGGGAGCTCCTACAATGAGCAGTTCTTC
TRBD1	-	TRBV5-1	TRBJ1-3	CASSIGTAGNTIYF	TGCGCCAGCAGCATCGGGACAGCGGGAAACACCATATATTTT
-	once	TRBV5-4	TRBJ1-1	CASSSPQGGRGANTEAFF	TGTGCCAGCAGCTCCCCGCAAGGGGGTAGAGGTGCGAACACTGAAGCTTTCTTT
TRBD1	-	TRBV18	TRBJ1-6	CASSPATGDNSPLHF	TGTGCCAGCTCACCGGCAACAGGGGATAATTCACCCCTCCACTTT
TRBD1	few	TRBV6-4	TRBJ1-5	CASIRTGGDQPQHF	TGTGCCAGCATCCGGACAGGGGGGGATCAGCCCCAGCATTTT
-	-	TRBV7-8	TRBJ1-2	CASSLVGGTGANYGYTF	TGTGCCAGCAGCTTAGTGGGGGGAACCGGTGCTAACTATGGCTACACCTTC
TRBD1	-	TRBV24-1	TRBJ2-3	CATSDRPGGDTQYF	TGTGCCACCAGTGATCGTCCAGGGGGAGATACGCAGTATTTT
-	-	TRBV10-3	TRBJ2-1	CAISELWTREQFF	TGTGCCATCAGTGAGTTGTGGACACGGGAGCAGTTCTTC
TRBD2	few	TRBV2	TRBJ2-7	CASRHSGGTYEQYF	TGTGCCAGCAGGCACAGCGGGGGAACCTACGAGCAGTACTTC
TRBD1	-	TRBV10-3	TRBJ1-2	CAISVAGQVYGYTF	TGTGCCATCAGTGTCGCGGGACAGGTCTATGGCTACACCTTC
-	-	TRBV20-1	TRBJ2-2	CSASSGANTGELFF	TGCAGTGCTAGTTCAGGGGCTAACACCGGGGAGCTGTTTTTT
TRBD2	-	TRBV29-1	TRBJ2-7	CSVEAVAGGQTYEQYF	TGCAGCGTTGAAGCAGTAGCGGGAGGCCAAACCTACGAGCAGTACTTC
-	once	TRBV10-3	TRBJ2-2	CASGGGFSGELFF	TGTGCTTCCGGCGGGGGCTTCTCCGGGGAGCTGTTTTTT
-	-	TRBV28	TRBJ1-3	CASRTAGRSGNTIYF	TGTGCCAGCAGGACTGCAGGGCGCTCTGGAAACACCATATATTTT
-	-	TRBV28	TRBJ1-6	CASSLDLAGAIHF	TGTGCCAGCAGTCTCGACCTTGCAGGGGCTATCCACTTT
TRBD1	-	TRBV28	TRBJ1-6	CASSLDRGSYNSPLHF	TGTGCCAGCAGTTTAGACAGGGGATCCTATAATTCACCCCTCCACTTT
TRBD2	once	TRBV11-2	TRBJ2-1	CASSLGLAEYNEQFF	TGTGCCAGCAGCTTGGGACTAGCGGAGTACAATGAGCAGTTCTTC
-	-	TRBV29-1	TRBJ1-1	CSVGGGAEAFF	TGCAGCGTTGGGGGGGGCGCTGAAGCTTTCTTT
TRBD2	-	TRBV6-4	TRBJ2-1	CASPTRLAGGPYNEQFF	TGTGCCAGCCCCACACGCCTAGCGGGCGGCCCCTACAATGAGCAGTTCTTC
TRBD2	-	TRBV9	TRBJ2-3	CASSVGLAGGTDTQYF	TGTGCCAGCAGCGTAGGACTAGCGGGAGGCACAGATACGCAGTATTTT
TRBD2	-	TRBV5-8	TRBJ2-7	CASSAAGVASYEQYF	TGTGCCAGCAGCGCGGCGGGGGTGGCTTCCTACGAGCAGTACTTC
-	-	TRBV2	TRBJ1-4	CASRTQERGEKLFF	TGTGCCAGCAGGACCCAGGAAAGGGGGGAAAAACTGTTTTTT
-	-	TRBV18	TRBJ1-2	CASSPQGRPRDGYTF	TGTGCCAGCTCACCACAGGGTCGCCCGAGGGATGGCTACACCTTC
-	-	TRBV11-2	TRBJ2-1	CASSLAGYMNNEQFF	TGTGCCAGCAGCTTAGCAGGGTATATGAACAATGAGCAGTTCTTC
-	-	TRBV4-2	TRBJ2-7	CASSQDRDPGYEQYF	TGTGCCAGCAGCCAAGATCGGGATCCCGGCTACGAGCAGTACTTC
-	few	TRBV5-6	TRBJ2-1	CASGRRQGTDNEQFF	TGTGCCAGCGGACGGCGGCAGGGGACCGACAATGAGCAGTTCTTC
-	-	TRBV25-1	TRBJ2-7	CASSSGPLSYEQYF	TGTGCCAGCAGTTCAGGGCCCCTATCCTACGAGCAGTACTTC
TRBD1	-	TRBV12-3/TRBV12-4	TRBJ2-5	CASSLEGQFQYF	TGTGCCAGCAGTTTAGAGGGACAGTTTCAGTACTTC
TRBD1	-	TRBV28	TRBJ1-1	CASSPPRRGEVNTEAFF	TGTGCCAGCAGTCCACCCCGCAGGGGGGAGGTGAACACTGAAGCTTTCTTT
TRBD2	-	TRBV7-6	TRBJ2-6	CASSSGLAGESGANVLTF	TGTGCCAGCAGTAGCGGACTAGCGGGAGAATCTGGGGCCAACGTCCTGACTTTC
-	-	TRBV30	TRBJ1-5	CAWSKGGVQPQHF	TGTGCCTGGAGTAAAGGGGGAGTTCAGCCCCAGCATTTT
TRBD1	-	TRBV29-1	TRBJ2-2	CSVGTGDSGELFF	TGCAGCGTTGGGACAGGGGACAGCGGGGAGCTGTTTTTT
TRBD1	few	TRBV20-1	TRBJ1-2	CSASADRATNYGYTF	TGCAGTGCTAGTGCGGACAGGGCGACTAACTATGGCTACACCTTC
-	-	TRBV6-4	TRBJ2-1	CASSVAPGVGEQFF	TGTGCCAGCAGTGTCGCCCCAGGGGTTGGTGAGCAGTTCTTC
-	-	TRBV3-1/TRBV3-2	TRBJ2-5	CASSPLGAQETQYF	TGTGCCAGCAGCCCCCTAGGGGCTCAAGAGACCCAGTACTTC
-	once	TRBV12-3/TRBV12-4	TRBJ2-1	CASNGHGEGEQFF	TGTGCCAGCAACGGGCACGGTGAGGGTGAGCAGTTCTTC